The rows below give T cell receptor beta chains drawn from one sample of a study of regulatory T cells in long-lasting Graves disease. TCRdb reanalysed the multiplex PCR reads using MiXCR and keeps one entry per CDR3 protein. The sample holds under 450,000 distinct CDR3 sequences, about 16% seen once. These data are also associated with another study on T cells in Graves' hyperthyroidism and ophthalmopathy.

The sequencing here drew on peripheral blood mononuclear cells (PBMCs), taken at new diagnosis, from a patient treated with antithyroid drugs. The receptors originated from a woman aged 18-29 years with Graves disease. Each CDR3 is given with its conserved first and last residue. Each record gives: clone size, D gene, V gene, J gene, CDR3 protein, CDR3 DNA. A D gene is named only where the DNA matches it firmly. Clone size, where shown, is once, few, many, or a class for clones that have expanded.

abundance: -; d_gene: TRBD2; v_gene: TRBV20-1; j_gene: TRBJ2-5; CDR3aa: CSAPRSGGETQYF; CDR3nt: TGCAGTGCTCCCAGGAGCGGGGGAGAGACCCAGTACTTC
abundance: many; d_gene: -; v_gene: TRBV28; j_gene: TRBJ2-7; CDR3aa: CASSLTHYEQYF; CDR3nt: TGTGCCAGCAGTTTGACACACTACGAGCAGTACTTC
abundance: many; d_gene: -; v_gene: TRBV7-9; j_gene: TRBJ1-5; CDR3aa: CASSSSGTWEVLGNQPQHF; CDR3nt: TGTGCCAGCAGCTCTTCCGGGACCTGGGAGGTTTTGGGCAATCAGCCCCAGCATTTT
abundance: few; d_gene: -; v_gene: TRBV5-6; j_gene: TRBJ2-2; CDR3aa: CASSLGGGTGELFF; CDR3nt: TGTGCCAGCAGCCTAGGGGGTGGCACCGGGGAGCTGTTTTTT
abundance: -; d_gene: TRBD1; v_gene: TRBV5-1; j_gene: TRBJ1-4; CDR3aa: CASSPLPTGVTTNEKLFF; CDR3nt: TGCGCCAGCAGCCCCCTACCGACAGGGGTTACAACTAATGAAAAACTGTTTTTT
abundance: many; d_gene: TRBD2; v_gene: TRBV9; j_gene: TRBJ2-1; CDR3aa: CASSVAGLAASYNEQFF; CDR3nt: TGTGCCAGCAGCGTAGCAGGTCTAGCGGCCTCCTACAATGAGCAGTTCTTC
abundance: -; d_gene: -; v_gene: TRBV20-1; j_gene: TRBJ1-1; CDR3aa: CSARRGEEAFF; CDR3nt: TGCAGTGCTAGACGGGGTGAGGAAGCTTTCTTT
abundance: many; d_gene: TRBD1; v_gene: TRBV6-9; j_gene: TRBJ2-7; CDR3aa: CASSYSRSDRGFLSTYEQYF; CDR3nt: TGTGCCAGCAGTTACTCACGTTCGGACAGGGGTTTTCTCTCTACCTACGAGCAGTACTTC
abundance: many; d_gene: -; v_gene: TRBV5-1; j_gene: TRBJ2-7; CDR3aa: CASSLVRGYEQYF; CDR3nt: TGTGCCAGCAGCTTGGTACGGGGCTACGAGCAGTACTTC
abundance: many; d_gene: -; v_gene: TRBV6-2/TRBV6-3; j_gene: TRBJ1-6; CDR3aa: CASSYKPNSPLHF; CDR3nt: TGTGCCAGCAGTTACAAGCCGAATTCACCCCTCCACTTT